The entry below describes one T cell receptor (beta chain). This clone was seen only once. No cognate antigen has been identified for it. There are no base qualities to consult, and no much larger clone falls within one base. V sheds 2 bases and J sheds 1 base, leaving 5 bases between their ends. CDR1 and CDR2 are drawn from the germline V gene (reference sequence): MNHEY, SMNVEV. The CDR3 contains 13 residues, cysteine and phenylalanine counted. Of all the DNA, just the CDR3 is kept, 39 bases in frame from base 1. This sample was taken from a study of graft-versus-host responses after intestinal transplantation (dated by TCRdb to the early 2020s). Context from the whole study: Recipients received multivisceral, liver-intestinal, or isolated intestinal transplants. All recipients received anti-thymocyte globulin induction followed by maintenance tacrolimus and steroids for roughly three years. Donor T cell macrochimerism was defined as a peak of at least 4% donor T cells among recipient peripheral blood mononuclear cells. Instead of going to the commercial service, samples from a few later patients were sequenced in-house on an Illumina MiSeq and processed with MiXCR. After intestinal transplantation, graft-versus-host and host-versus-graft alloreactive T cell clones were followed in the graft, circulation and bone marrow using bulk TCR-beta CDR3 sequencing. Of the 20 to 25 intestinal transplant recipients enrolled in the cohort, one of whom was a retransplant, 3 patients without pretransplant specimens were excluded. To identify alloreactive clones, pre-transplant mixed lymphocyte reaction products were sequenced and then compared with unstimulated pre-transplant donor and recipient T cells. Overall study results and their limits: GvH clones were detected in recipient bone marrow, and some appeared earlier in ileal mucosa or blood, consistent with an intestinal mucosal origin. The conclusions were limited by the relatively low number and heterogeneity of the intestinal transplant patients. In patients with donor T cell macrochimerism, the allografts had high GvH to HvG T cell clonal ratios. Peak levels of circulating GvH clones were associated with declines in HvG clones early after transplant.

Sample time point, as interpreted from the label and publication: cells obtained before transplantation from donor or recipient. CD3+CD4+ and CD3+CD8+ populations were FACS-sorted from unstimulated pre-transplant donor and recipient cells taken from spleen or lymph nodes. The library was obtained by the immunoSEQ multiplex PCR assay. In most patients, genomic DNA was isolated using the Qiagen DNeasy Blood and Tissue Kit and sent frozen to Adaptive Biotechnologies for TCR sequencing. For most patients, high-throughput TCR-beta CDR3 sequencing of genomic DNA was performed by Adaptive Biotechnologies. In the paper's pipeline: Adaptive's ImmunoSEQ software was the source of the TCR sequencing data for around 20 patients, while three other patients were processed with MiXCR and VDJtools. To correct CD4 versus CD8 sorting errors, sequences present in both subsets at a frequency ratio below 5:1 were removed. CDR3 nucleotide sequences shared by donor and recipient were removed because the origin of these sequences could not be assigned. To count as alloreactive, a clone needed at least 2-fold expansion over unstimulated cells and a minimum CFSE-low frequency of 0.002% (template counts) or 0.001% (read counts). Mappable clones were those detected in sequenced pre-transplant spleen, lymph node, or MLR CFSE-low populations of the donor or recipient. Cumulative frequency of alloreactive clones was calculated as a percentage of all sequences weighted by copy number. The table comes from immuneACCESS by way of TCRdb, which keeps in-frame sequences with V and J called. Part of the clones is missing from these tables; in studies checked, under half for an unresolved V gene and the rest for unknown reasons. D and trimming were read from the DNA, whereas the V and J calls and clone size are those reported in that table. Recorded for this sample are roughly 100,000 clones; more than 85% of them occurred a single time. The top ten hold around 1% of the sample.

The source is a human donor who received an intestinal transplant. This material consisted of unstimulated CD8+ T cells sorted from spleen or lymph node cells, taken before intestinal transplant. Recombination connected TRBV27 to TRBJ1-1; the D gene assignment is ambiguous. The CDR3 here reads CASSLGRNTEAFF. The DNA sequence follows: TGTGCCAGCAGTTTAGGCAGGAACACTGAAGCTTTCTTT.